What follows are 18 T cell receptor beta chains derived from one specimen sequenced in a study of blood T cell repertoires in COVID-19. Only in-frame clones appear in the TCRdb table, and some are missing; sequencing was by immunoSEQ multiplex PCR. The profile shows 230,000 or so clones, around 81% of them singletons. Sequencing was performed on PBMCs or T cells enriched from blood (not recorded which). Source of these receptors: a man aged 45-60 years who had recovered from COVID-19.

The rearrangement links TRBV4-3 to TRBJ2-2, with 8 nucleotides matching TRBD2. The CDR3 consists of 17 residues. V trimming: 0 bases; J trimming: 4 bases; junction bases outside the gene matches: 7. Germline-derived CDR1 and CDR2 are LGHNA and YSLEER. Here the CDR3 reads CASSQEEGLASTGELFF. The CDR3 region has the DNA TGCGCCAGCAGCCAAGAAGAAGGACTAGCTAGCACCGGGGAGCTGTTTTTT.

The rearrangement links TRBV5-8 to TRBJ2-2; 11 bases align to TRBD2. In germline, CDR1 is SGHTS, CDR2 YDEGEE. Trimming removed 0 bases from V and 1 base from J; junction bases left unmatched: 11. CDR3 length equals 20 residues. The CDR3 spells CASSLEVTSGINRNTGELFF. CDR3 nucleotides: TGTGCCAGCAGCTTGGAAGTGACTAGCGGGATTAATAGGAACACCGGGGAGCTGTTTTTT.

Written as DNA, the CDR3 is TGTGCCAGCAGTTACTTCAGGGCCTCTGATCAGCCCCAGCATTTT. It encodes CASSYFRASDQPQHF. The rearrangement joins TRBV6-2 or TRBV6-3 to TRBJ1-5; D is perhaps TRBD1 (5 bases). Germline V gives CDR1 MNHEY, CDR2 SVGEGT. Trimming removed 1 base at V and 5 bases at J, with 12 bases between. The CDR3 length is 15 residues.

CDR3: CASRPSGGGETQYF. CDR3 bases: TGTGCCAGCAGGCCCTCCGGGGGGGGAGAGACCCAGTACTTC. The V gene is TRBV28, the J gene TRBJ2-5; 8 nucleotides match TRBD2. The CDR3 totals 14 residues. V was clipped by 6 bases and J by 4 bases; unmatched bases: 7. Per the germline V gene, CDR1 is MDHEN and CDR2 is SYDVKM.

This chain uses TRBV19 with TRBJ2-7, with a possible D match to TRBD1 (5 bases). V lost 9 bases and J lost 3, with 21 bases in between. The CDR3 has 15 residues. Germline CDR1 is LNHDA and CDR2 is SQIVND (reference sequence). Here the CDR3 DNA reads TGTGCCAGCCTACCGAACGTAGGGGCACACTACGAGCAGTACTTC. Protein product: CASLPNVGAHYEQYF.

This sequence joins TRBV9 and TRBJ2-6, with D maybe TRBD1 (6 bases). In germline, CDR1 is SGDLS, CDR2 YYNGEE. The V gene lost 0 bases and the J gene lost 0 bases, with 13 bases spanning the gap. This CDR3 contains 18 residues. The CDR3 DNA reads TGTGCCAGCAGCGTAGCTGGGGGCACAGACTCTGGGGCCAACGTCCTGACTTTC. Encoded protein: CASSVAGGTDSGANVLTF.

The chain couples TRBV6-2 or TRBV6-3 to TRBJ2-1; the match to TRBD2 covers 8 bases. Germline values: CDR1 MNHEY, CDR2 SVGEGT. The CDR3 contains 17 residues. Losses at the gene ends were 2 bases for V and 4 bases for J; bases not matched to a gene: 10. The CDR3 loop is CASSYSSGIRSYNEQFF. The DNA for the CDR3 is TGTGCCAGCAGTTACAGTAGCGGGATTCGGTCATACAATGAGCAGTTCTTC.

The V and J genes are TRBV9 and TRBJ2-1; D is possibly TRBD1 (6 bases). The germline V gene encodes CDR1 SGDLS and CDR2 YYNGEE. Trimming took 3 bases from V and 1 from J, leaving 20 bases between them. The CDR3 totals 18 residues. The CDR3 here is CASSASPGTFDSYNEQFF. CDR3 nucleotide sequence: TGTGCCAGCAGCGCAAGCCCCGGGACATTCGATTCCTACAATGAGCAGTTCTTC. The full variable domain, its missing parts supplied by reference TRBV9 and TRBJ2-1, is DSGVTQTPKHLITATGQRVTLRCSPRSGDLSVYWYQQSLDQGLQFLIQYYNGEERAKGNILERFSAQQFPDLHSELNLSSLELGDSALYFCASSASPGTFDSYNEQFFGPGTRLTVL.

The rearrangement links TRBV18 to TRBJ1-4; a possible D gene is TRBD1 (5 bases). V shed 2 bases and J shed 7 bases, with 23 bases lying between them. In germline, CDR1 is KGHSH, CDR2 LQKENI. The CDR3 is 18 residues long. The CDR3 DNA reads as TGTGCCAGCTCACCAGCCTTACAGGAGGGGTTTTTGGTTGAAAAACTGTTTTTT. Its translation: CASSPALQEGFLVEKLFF. The full variable domain, rest sourced from reference TRBV18 and TRBJ1-4, is NAGVMQNPRHLVRRRGQEARLRCSPMKGHSHVYWYRQLPEEGLKFMVYLQKENIIDESGMPKERFSAEFPKEGPSILRIQQVVRGDSAAYFCASSPALQEGFLVEKLFFGSGTQLSVL.

The chain combines TRBV20-1 with TRBJ1-5; a possible D gene is TRBD1 (5 bases). This CDR3 is built from 13 residues. Germline assignment: CDR1 DFQATT and CDR2 SNEGSKA (reference sequence). Trimming stripped 3 bases from V and 4 bases from J, with 10 bases between. The CDR3 coding sequence is TGCAGTGCTAGTTTCAGGGAAAATCAGCCCCAGCATTTT. It yields the protein CSASFRENQPQHF.

This chain uses TRBV19 with TRBJ2-7, with a possible D match to TRBD2 (6 bases). The CDR3 is made up of 15 amino acids. Trimming removed 1 base at V and 0 bases at J, with 10 bases between. CDR1 and CDR2 from the germline V gene are LNHDA and SQIVND (reference sequence). The CDR3: CASSIVEGPSYEQYF. As DNA, the CDR3 is TGTGCCAGTAGTATAGTGGAGGGCCCCTCCTACGAGCAGTACTTC.

This clone was found a few times. V is TRBV9 and J is TRBJ2-7, with D possibly matching TRBD1 (6 bases). CDR1 SGDLS and CDR2 YYNGEE come from the germline V gene. Trimming removed 3 bases from V and 1 base from J, with 14 bases in between. The CDR3 runs 15 residues. CDR3: CASSASQTGSYEQYF. The CDR3 DNA is TGTGCCAGCAGCGCCTCCCAGACAGGTTCCTACGAGCAGTACTTC.

The chain employs TRBV18 and TRBJ1-2, with D unresolved. V dropped 5 bases and J dropped 8 bases, with 15 bases sitting between them. Germline V gene lookup returns CDR1 KGHSH and CDR2 LQKENI. CDR3 length: 13 amino acids. DNA of the CDR3: TGTGCCAGCTCAGGTGGAGGGAATGGCGGCTACACCTTC. The encoded protein is CASSGGGNGGYTF.

This clone was seen once. V is TRBV29-1 and J is TRBJ1-2, with D possibly TRBD1 on 6 matching bases. Germline-derived CDR1 and CDR2 are SQVTM and ANQGSEA. V gave up 6 bases and J gave up 5 bases, with 22 bases separating them. The CDR3 consists of 15 residues. The chain's CDR3 is CSVLPSGGARYGYTF. CDR3 nucleotide sequence: TGCAGCGTGCTCCCCTCTGGGGGGGCTAGGTATGGCTACACCTTC.

The rearrangement links TRBV25-1 to TRBJ1-3, with D perhaps TRBD1 (6 bases). The V and J ends lost 6 bases and 1 base respectively, with 19 bases between them. CDR3 length equals 17 residues. Germline V lookup: CDR1 MGHDK, CDR2 SYGVNS. CDR3 region: CASSDTTGLGSGNTIYF. The CDR3 bases are TGTGCCAGCAGCGATACTACAGGGTTGGGGTCTGGAAACACCATATATTTT.

This chain joins TRBV6-5 and TRBJ2-2; D gene ambiguous. V lost 0 bases and J lost 1, with 9 bases in between. CDR1 and CDR2 from the germline V gene are MNHEY and SVGAGI. The CDR3 spans 16 residues. This CDR3 reads CASSYSERRNTGELFF. The DNA of the CDR3 is TGTGCCAGCAGTTACTCGGAGCGAAGGAACACCGGGGAGCTGTTTTTT.

This clone has more than one count but fewer than ten. The chain joins TRBV7-6 to TRBJ1-5; D is ambiguous. CDR1 SGHVS and CDR2 FNYEAQ come from the germline V gene. The V end lost 3 bases, the J end lost 3 bases, and 12 bases lay between the germline ends. The CDR3 has 15 residues. The CDR3 is CASSLPLVANQPQHF. CDR3 in DNA: TGTGCCAGCAGCTTGCCCCTAGTGGCCAATCAGCCCCAGCATTTT.

This chain links TRBV18 with TRBJ1-2; 7 nucleotides match TRBD1. Germline trimming cut 2 bases from V and 4 bases from J; bases unmatched to any gene: 7. Looked up from germline, CDR1 is KGHSH and CDR2 is LQKENI. The CDR3 covers 15 residues. The DNA for the CDR3 is TGTGCCAGCTCACCAGAAGGGGGCGTGGGCTATGGCTACACCTTC. Translation gives CASSPEGGVGYGYTF.